This T cell receptor beta chain was identified in a study of T cell repertoires in cytomegalovirus infection. Study at large: CMV infection plus the matching HLA type was flagged by public TCR beta signatures. Broader study findings: Individuals carrying CMV plus the relevant HLA were identified by cumulative frequency of public TCR beta families. Within the response measured ex vivo, HLA-C-restricted CMV-specific TCR beta clonotypes were dominant.

A single record per CDR3 protein comes from TCRdb applying MiXCR to the reads. Of around 100,000 distinct CDR3 sequences listed, about 15% are singletons. This CDR3 region has 15 residues. Per the germline V gene, CDR1 is MNHEY and CDR2 is SMNVEV (reference sequence). V was clipped by 8 bases and J by 1 base, with 17 bases between them. With respect to this clonotype: Its antigen is unidentified.

The TCR was taken from a human donor in good health (CMV status not recorded). Some clones in this sample may be carry-over from other donors' samples. The sequenced sample consisted of PBMCs. V gene TRBV27 combines with J gene TRBJ1-1, with D unclear. The CDR3 DNA follows: TGTGCCAGCGGATCCTTTTGGCGTGGGAACACTGAAGCTTTCTTT. Its translation: CASGSFWRGNTEAFF.